The TCR beta chain under discussion was sequenced for a study of blood T cell repertoires in COVID-19. As for the study in general: Samples of COVID-19 (acute and convalescent) were obtained from the United States, Italy and Spain. The cDNA or gDNA used as material had been derived from T cells, B-cell-depleted T cells, or PBMCs.

As handled by the study authors: Counts of nucleated cells, estimated from reference gene primer amplification, were obtained. Clones were sequenced by immunoSEQ multiplex PCR, and TCRdb holds only the in-frame ones, with some missing. V and J calls and clone size follow that table, whereas D and trimming were derived from the DNA. The data hold tens of thousands of clones, with roughly 84% observed a single time. V was clipped by 4 bases and J by 5 bases; unmatched bases: 9. This CDR3 has 16 residues. Germline CDR1 is SGHTA and CDR2 is FQGNSA. Sequenced material: peripheral blood. The receptor comes from an elderly woman with acute or convalescent COVID-19. The rearrangement uses TRBV7-2 and TRBJ1-2; 11 nucleotides align to TRBD1. CDR3 sequence: CASSSAGGDRGYGYTF. CDR3 coding DNA: TGTGCCAGCAGCTCAGCGGGAGGGGACAGGGGGTATGGCTACACCTTC.